The clone carrying this TCR beta chain occurred once. No antigen is known for it. This sample is drawn from a study of shared clonotypes between healthy human individuals. The method was immunoSEQ multiplex PCR; TCRdb's version includes in-frame clones alone and lacks a portion of them. Seen here are over a million clones, over 95% observed once, and the top ten hold 0.95% to 1.5%. Study-wide results and limits: Investigators collected only blood, and repertoires in tissues likely differ.

Those who donated were healthy HIV-negative adults, with no recent acute infections or vaccinations reported. The CDR3 has 17 residues. V lost 7 bases and J 0 bases, leaving 19 bases between the germline ends. Looked up from germline, CDR1 is SNHLY and CDR2 is FYNNEI. The clonotype comes from a man aged 30-40 years in good health. V usage is TRBV2 and J usage is TRBJ1-3; TRBD1 is a possible D gene (6 bases). The sample consisted of naive CD4+ T cells sorted from blood. Described subset: CD45RA+ positively selected. CDR3 residues: CASTVWQGLISGNTIYF. CDR3 in DNA: TGTGCCAGCACGGTATGGCAGGGGCTAATCTCTGGAAACACCATATATTTT. The variable domain in full, completed from reference TRBV2 and TRBJ1-3, reads EPEVTQTPSHQVTQMGQEVILRCVPISNHLYFYWYRQILGQKVEFLVSFYNNEISEKSEIFDDQFSVERPDGSNFTLKIRSTKLEDSAMYFCASTVWQGLISGNTIYFGEGSWLTVV.